This TCR beta chain appears in the sequencing data of a study of cytomegalovirus exposure and HLA in healthy donors (TCRdb year 2017). Looking at the study overall: An earlier analysis of about 560 of the donors reported 276 Gb of sequence data and around 110 million unique TCR beta sequences obtained from around 170 million T cells. An early release that covered around 590 HLA-typed donors contained about 300 gigabases of sequencing data and tens of millions of unique TCR sequences. Of the roughly 400 genotyped donors, about 84% fell in the genetic ancestry cluster associated with self-reported Caucasian donors. The study was designed to test whether signatures of past pathogen exposure could be identified by cataloging public T cell receptors. Using immunosequencing, the study profiled T cell repertoires from 500 to 800 subjects and related those repertoires to cytomegalovirus serostatus. Besides the first cohort of 550 to 750 subjects, a separate validation cohort made up of over a hundred different subjects was used. The study combined high-throughput TCR immunosequencing, statistical association of individual TCRs with disease status, and machine learning to predict cytomegalovirus infection status. To study patterns of TCR occurrence, a later analysis re-analyzed previously published TCR beta repertoires from 666 donors and added high-resolution HLA genotyping. Rather than drawing on any new phenotypic data, the later analysis identified candidate immune exposures from TCR beta sequences and the way those sequences occurred across donors. To decide whether each TCR beta V gene segment behaved as functional or pseudogenic, an earlier analysis of 587 of the donors relied on high-throughput TCR beta sequencing. Alongside the repertoire data, information on donor age, sex, ethnicity and CMV serostatus was compiled. A later genetic analysis used genome-wide SNP genotypes for about three fifths of the 666 donors, treating that subset as a discovery cohort. All discovery cohort repertoires had been generated using a single sequencing platform. Class I and class II HLA loci were covered by the typing at four-digit resolution. Typing coverage varied by locus: roughly 620-640 donors for A, B, C, DRB1 and DQB1; more than 500 for DQA1; more than 600 for DPA1; more than 450 for DPB1. Because of strong linkage in the cohort, four or five DR-DQ haplotypes were treated as single units for association and clustering. Among roughly 400 genotyped donors of the cohort, an average of 235,054 unique TCR beta nucleotide sequences were sequenced per donor, 15% to 20% of them non-productive. Paper-wide results and their limitations: An association between a missense DCLRE1C variant and V-gene and J-gene trimming of TCR beta chains was found in a later genetic analysis and replicated in an independent cohort. Only TCR beta chains were sequenced in this cohort, and the absence of alpha or paired-chain data limited detectable features. The study listed 150 to 200 TCR beta chains as associated with cytomegalovirus. A later genetic analysis reported fewer N-insertions in productive TCRs among donors in an Asian-associated ancestry cluster than the roughly 700-donor mean. An earlier analysis of approximately 570 of the donors showed that most TCR beta V segments appeared in productive rearrangements either about 87% or about 30% of the time, which broadly matched IMGT annotations. In a later analysis, several top co-occurrence clusters were reported to appear linked to parvovirus B19, influenza, CMV and Epstein-Barr virus. Because counts were too low, about 18 rarely observed V segments, including chromosome 9 orphons, were left out of the earlier analysis of 500 to 750 of the donors. Because the 87-base-pair reads could not distinguish some IMGT-functional V segments, including TRBV6-2 and TRBV6-3, those segments were excluded. For the cohort, immune exposure information was limited to CMV serostatus. Across donors, most TCR sequences were observed very rarely, whereas some public TCRs were present in many individuals. Because HLA typing was missing for some donors at each locus, association tests included only the typed subset. Presence/absence analyses assumed roughly uniform sequencing depth across donors, an assumption that may not hold. Assigning TCR associations to individual alleles was difficult when HLA alleles, especially DR and DQ, strongly co-occurred. A cluster of highly shared sequence variants was judged likely to be a technical artifact of the sequencing pipeline. In a later analysis, TCR association rates were found to vary across HLA loci, with the most associated TCRs seen for DRB1 alleles and the fewest for HLA-C alleles. In a later analysis, HLA-associated TCR beta chains were found to be more clonally expanded and to have lower generation probabilities than equally common non-associated chains. Specific HLA alleles were associated with 15,000 to 20,000 TCR beta sequences at a false discovery rate of 0.05 in a later analysis. A further reported finding was that TCR beta sequences accurately predicted the HLA-A and HLA-B alleles for most subjects in the first cohort. According to the authors, the approach could potentially be generalized to other disease states and immunological phenotypes. A few of the identified cytomegalovirus-associated TCR beta chains were confirmed in vitro to be specific for cytomegalovirus antigens. Correlated functional status among segregating V segments might be attributable to linkage disequilibrium, but an unknown experimental factor could not be ruled out. Most CMV-associated TCR beta chains appeared to be HLA-restricted in a later analysis, and the HLA associations seemed to be driven largely by CMV exposure. The classifier was reported to diagnose cytomegalovirus status with high specificity and sensitivity in both the original cohort and the validation cohort.

The cohort comprised 670 or so healthy bone marrow donors. At the time of sampling, all cohort members were nominally healthy, though unrecorded immune exposures were likely present. The donor tested CMV seropositive and was one of the 289 seropositive cohort members. A peripheral blood sample was provided by each donor, and peripheral blood mononuclear cells were used for TCR beta sequencing. The Qiagen DNeasy Blood Extraction Kit was used to extract genomic DNA from the blood cell samples. Clipping removes 4 bases from V and 4 bases from J, with 6 as the unmatched junction base count. CDR1 and CDR2 were assigned from the germline V gene as SGDLS and YYNGEE. The CDR3 spans 14 residues, from the cysteine through the phenylalanine. Only the CDR3 region is kept as DNA, spanning 42 bases read in frame from base 1. Turning to this clone: Its recognized antigen is unknown. One base away there is no much larger clone; base qualities are not given.

Library creation used the immunoSEQ multiplex PCR assay. For the multiplex PCR, a mixture combining 60 forward primers for TCR Vbeta segments and 13 reverse primers for TCR Jbeta segments was used. The CDR3 region of rearranged TCR beta genes was amplified from genomic DNA by a multiplex PCR assay. The amplified TCR beta libraries were sequenced on the Illumina HiSeq System as 87-base-pair reads. In the paper's pipeline: In a later analysis, tens of millions of unique TCR beta chains were counted across the 666 repertoires, and roughly 10 million of these chains were shared by at least two donors. A nearest-neighbor algorithm error-corrected the raw reads and collapsed the reads into unique sequences, merging closely related sequences to remove PCR and sequencing errors. V, D and J gene segments were assigned by aligning CDR3 sequences to IMGT reference sequences. Each retained sequence needed at least a six-nucleotide match to both a V gene segment and a J gene segment. A rearrangement counted as productive if the CDR3 had no stop codons and remained in frame with V and J, and every other rearrangement counted as non-productive. CDR3 was defined by IMGT convention, running from the second conserved V-encoded cysteine to the conserved J-encoded phenylalanine. The earlier analysis of about 640 of the donors excluded any sequence lacking an unambiguous match to a single V gene segment. In an earlier analysis of 587 of the donors, a V segment was called functional when productive rearrangements were above 56.7%, and segregating when the standard deviation between donors exceeded 5%. A statistical classification framework was built to diagnose cytomegalovirus status from the catalog of TCR beta chain sequences. V and J gene assignment, in a later analysis, came from comparing TCR nucleotide sequences with IMGT/GENE-DB human TR gene sequences. A later analysis assigned CDR3 sequences and most-parsimonious VDJ recombination scenarios with the TCRdist pipeline. In a later analysis, every TCR beta chain was defined by the combination of its CDR3 amino acid sequence and its V-gene family, and reads without a unique V-gene family were dropped. A later analysis removed 592 highly shared, low-generation-probability nucleotide sequences to deal with suspected cross-contamination and a sequencing artifact. For each public chain, a later analysis derived a clonal expansion index from normalized ranks of inferred template counts within each repertoire. A later analysis computed generation probabilities with a VDJ recombination model fitted to out-of-frame rearrangements, and checked the results against IGoR. Hypergeometric tests were used in a later analysis to score TCR-TCR, TCR-HLA and TCR-CMV co-occurrence, with a repertoire-size bias correction applied to the TCR pairs. In a later analysis, false discovery rates were estimated by permuting HLA or CMV assignments 20 times. In a later analysis, co-occurring TCRs were grouped using DBSCAN, with TCRdist sequence similarity added in when clustering inside HLA-allele-positive subsets. Repertoires with fewer than 30,000 or more than 120,000 public chains were left out of co-occurrence clustering, as were roughly five repertoires with anomalous nucleotide sharing. This immuneACCESS table, as held by TCRdb, lists in-frame sequences with V and J called but not all clones. Of the missing ones, under half trace to an unresolved V gene in checked studies; the others have no known cause. The V and J calls and clone size come from that table; D and trimming were worked out from the DNA. A total of over 150,000 clones appear in this sample, 80% of them only once. The ten largest clones represent 10% to 15% of the sample.

Material: PBMCs. Here the chain combines TRBV9 and TRBJ2-7, with 9 middle bases fitting TRBD1. The source of this sequence is a man aged 25 to 45 in good health and CMV-seropositive. Here the CDR3 is given as CASSPRTGAYEQYF. The DNA sequence is TGTGCCAGCAGCCCCAGGACAGGGGCGTACGAGCAGTACTTC.